Each of the 28 T cell receptor beta chains below was sequenced from the same sample in a study of T cell changes during pregnancy in multiple sclerosis. The data were produced by immunoSEQ multiplex PCR, yet TCRdb's version contains in-frame clones alone and is incomplete. The sample carries tens of thousands of clones, 92% recorded once. The sample was CD4+ T cells from peripheral blood mononuclear cells, taken in the third trimester of pregnancy. These receptors came from a female donor with multiple sclerosis, enrolled in a pregnancy study.

This sequence joins TRBV4-1 and TRBJ1-5; D perhaps matches TRBD1 (6 bases). CDR1 MGHRA and CDR2 YSYEKL come from the germline V gene. The CDR3 has 16 amino acids. V lost 3 bases to trimming and J lost 1 base, with 13 bases between them. CDR3 sequence reads: CASSQDLDSSNQPQHF. The CDR3 nucleotides are TGCGCCAGCAGCCAGGATTTGGACAGCAGCAATCAGCCCCAGCATTTT.

J is TRBJ1-2 and V is TRBV18; D is ambiguous. Germline-derived CDR1 and CDR2 are KGHSH and LQKENI. The germline V and J ends were trimmed by 3 bases and 7 bases, with 12 bases remaining between them. The CDR3 spans 13 residues. In DNA form, the CDR3 reads TGTGCCAGCTCACCCTCCGAGCACGGTGGCTACACCTTC. Translating it yields CASSPSEHGGYTF.

The chain couples TRBV2 to TRBJ1-3; 9 positions agree with TRBD1. This CDR3 spans 16 amino acids. Germline V gives CDR1 SNHLY, CDR2 FYNNEI. Losses at the gene ends were 8 bases for V and 4 bases for J; bases not matched to a gene: 12. The CDR3 bases are TGTGCCAGCGGGGTTACAGGGGGCAGAACCGGAAACACCATATATTTT. This encodes CASGVTGGRTGNTIYF.

This sequence joins TRBV15 and TRBJ2-7, with a tentative D call TRBD1 (6 bases). Trimming took off 0 bases at V and 9 bases at J, with 12 bases between the two ends. The CDR3 has 13 amino acids. CDR1 and CDR2 from the germline V gene are LNHNV and YYDKDF (reference sequence). The CDR3, as DNA: TGTGCCACCAGCAGAGAACAGGGTTATGGGCAGTACTTC. Translated: CATSREQGYGQYF.

The chain combines TRBV11-2 with TRBJ2-3; TRBD2 matches at 9 bases. Germline values: CDR1 SGHAT, CDR2 FQNNGV. The CDR3 is 18 residues long. The V segment lost 2 bases and the J segment 4 bases; nucleotides outside the gene matches: 13. CDR3 loop: CASSLLGGRGHVADTQYF. CDR3 nucleotide sequence: TGTGCCAGCAGCTTACTAGGCGGGAGGGGGCATGTCGCAGATACGCAGTATTTT.

This clone was observed a handful of times. The genes are TRBV2 and TRBJ1-6; 9 bases are a match to TRBD1. CDR1 SNHLY and CDR2 FYNNEI come from the germline V gene. The CDR3 contains 13 residues. The trim removed 10 bases at V and 7 bases at J, leaving 5 bases unmatched. DNA for the CDR3: TGTGCCACACGACAGGGGGGAAATTCACCCCTCCACTTT. This translates into CATRQGGNSPLHF.

This chain links TRBV6-1 with TRBJ2-3; D possibly corresponds to TRBD1 (6 bases). Germline assignment: CDR1 MNHNS and CDR2 SASEGT. The CDR3 loop spans 12 amino acids. Trimming took 4 bases from V and 8 from J, leaving 10 bases between them. The CDR3 sequence is CASSADSSTQYF. The CDR3 coding sequence is TGTGCCAGCAGTGCGGACAGTTCTACGCAGTATTTT.

The V gene is TRBV4-2, the J gene TRBJ2-1; D gene unclear. The CDR3 contains 15 residues. The germline V gene has CDR1 LGHNA and CDR2 YNFKEQ. V lost 0 bases and J 7 bases, leaving 13 bases between the germline ends. Here the CDR3 DNA reads TGTGCCAGCAGCCAAGATCTTCCTAGTACTAATGAGCAGTTCTTC. The encoded protein is CASSQDLPSTNEQFF.

J is TRBJ2-1 and V is TRBV7-3; the D gene is possibly TRBD2 (6 bases). This CDR3 is built from 16 residues. Germline CDR1 is SGHTA and CDR2 is FQGTGA. V shed 4 bases and J shed 4 bases, with 17 bases lying between them. CDR3 in DNA: TGTGCCAGCAGCTCCTGGTCGGCTAGCGAATACAATGAGCAGTTCTTC. Residues: CASSSWSASEYNEQFF.

V and J are TRBV6-1 and TRBJ2-5; D perhaps matches TRBD2 (6 bases). The ends were cut back, 1 base at V and 6 bases at J, with 12 bases in the middle. The germline gives CDR1 MNHNS, CDR2 SASEGT. This CDR3 comprises 14 residues. As DNA, the CDR3 is TGTGCCAGCAGTGAAGAGCCGGGGGAAAAGACCCAGTACTTC. Translated: CASSEEPGEKTQYF.

The chain carries TRBV5-1 and TRBJ2-1, with 11 bases lining up with TRBD2. Looked up from germline, CDR1 is SGHRS and CDR2 is YFSETQ. This CDR3 comprises 14 residues. V shed 9 bases and J 5 bases; nucleotides not matched to a gene: 7. CDR3 protein: CATALAGGDNEQFF. CDR3 DNA: TGCGCCACCGCGCTAGCGGGGGGTGACAATGAGCAGTTCTTC.

This clone showed up just once. The chain uses TRBV5-1 and TRBJ1-5, with a possible D match to TRBD1 (5 bases). The germline V gene encodes CDR1 SGHRS and CDR2 YFSETQ. Trimming left V 1 base short and J 7 bases short, with 15 bases between. This CDR3 is 15 amino acids long. Written as DNA, the CDR3 is TGCGCCAGCAGCTTGTGGGCTGGGGGGGACCAGCCCCAGCATTTT. Translated: CASSLWAGGDQPQHF. The full variable domain, with the rest looked up from reference TRBV5-1 and TRBJ1-5, is KAGVTQTPRYLIKTRGQQVTLSCSPISGHRSVSWYQQTPGQGLQFLFEYFSETQRNKGNFPGRFSGRQFSNSRSEMNVSTLELGDSALYLCASSLWAGGDQPQHFGDGTRLSIL.

The chain recombines TRBV6-5 with TRBJ2-7, with 9 bases lining up with TRBD2. Trimming cost V 10 bases and J 7 bases; bases outside gene matches: 17. This CDR3 comprises 15 residues. The germline CDR1 and CDR2 sequences are MNHEY and SVGAGI. The CDR3: CATGDGVSGGYEQYF. Here the CDR3 DNA reads TGTGCCACGGGGGACGGGGTCAGCGGGGGGTATGAGCAGTACTTC.

This chain uses TRBV6-1 with TRBJ1-4; 10 nucleotides agree with TRBD1. In germline, CDR1 is MNHNS, CDR2 SASEGT. The CDR3 contains 15 residues. With 6 bases clipped from V and 2 bases from J, the junction kept 3 bases outside the gene matches. The CDR3 loop is CASRRQGATNEKLFF. The CDR3 DNA follows: TGTGCCAGCAGAAGACAGGGGGCGACTAATGAAAAACTGTTTTTT.

The V gene is TRBV7-9, the J gene TRBJ1-5; no definite D call. The CDR3 contains 15 residues. Germline-derived CDR1 and CDR2 are SEHNR and FQNEAQ (reference sequence). V was clipped by 4 bases and J by 2 bases, with 12 bases between them. This CDR3 reads CASSSTASGNQPQHF. The CDR3 DNA reads TGTGCCAGCAGCTCAACAGCAAGTGGCAATCAGCCCCAGCATTTT.

This rearrangement joins TRBV4-1 to TRBJ2-5; no firm D call. Trimming shortened V by 4 bases and J by 5 bases, and 11 bases separated the two germline ends. This CDR3 is 13 amino acids long. Germline-derived CDR1 and CDR2 are MGHRA and YSYEKL. This chain's CDR3 is CASSRTLRETQYF. The CDR3, as DNA: TGCGCCAGCAGCCGCACCCTCAGGGAGACCCAGTACTTC.

V usage is TRBV5-6 and J usage is TRBJ1-3, with D uncertain. The germline V gene encodes CDR1 SGHDT and CDR2 YYEEEE. V was clipped by 4 bases and J by 1 base, with 9 bases between them. The CDR3 extends over 14 amino acids. The CDR3 is CASSQQSSGNTIYF. Written as DNA, the CDR3 is TGTGCCAGCAGCCAACAGTCGTCTGGAAACACCATATATTTT.

The CDR3 sequence: CASSKEETELVDTF. The CDR3 DNA is TGTGCCAGCAGCAAAGAGGAGACAGAGCTGGTCGACACCTTC. J is TRBJ1-2 and V is TRBV21-1; the tabulated D call, TRBD1, remains unverified against the DNA. TRBV21-1 is a documented pseudogene. The CDR3 spans 14 residues.

This chain uses TRBV27 with TRBJ1-4, with unresolved D. Trimming stripped 3 bases from V and 5 bases from J, with 7 bases between. The germline gives CDR1 MNHEY, CDR2 SMNVEV (reference sequence). The CDR3 runs to 13 residues. The CDR3 DNA sequence: TGTGCCAGCAGTTTTGGCAGAAATGAAAAACTGTTTTTT. Its translation: CASSFGRNEKLFF.

This clone was found once. The rearrangement uses TRBV5-4 and TRBJ2-5; a weak D match, TRBD2 (6 bases). Trimming stripped 6 bases from V and 8 bases from J, with 17 bases between. This CDR3 spans 13 amino acids. Germline values: CDR1 SGHNT, CDR2 YYREEE (reference sequence). This CDR3 reads CASTLGGSDTQYF. CDR3 sequence (DNA): TGTGCCAGCACCCTGGGAGGATCGGACACCCAGTACTTC.

The chain joins TRBV15 to TRBJ1-2; no clear D gene. V dropped 2 bases and J dropped 7 bases, with 11 bases sitting between them. The CDR3 sequence is 13 residues long. From germline, CDR1 is LNHNV and CDR2 YYDKDF (reference sequence). The CDR3 sequence: CATSRLEVGGYTF. The CDR3 nucleotides are TGTGCCACCAGCAGACTTGAGGTGGGTGGCTACACCTTC.

The V gene is TRBV9, the J gene TRBJ2-2, with 7 bases lining up with TRBD1. The CDR3 is 16 amino acids. The J segment lost 3 bases and the V segment lost 1 base, leaving 6 bases of the junction unmatched. Per germline, CDR1 SGDLS and CDR2 YYNGEE. CDR3 protein: CASSVSPTGDTGELFF. The CDR3 DNA reads TGTGCCAGCAGCGTATCACCTACAGGGGACACCGGGGAGCTGTTTTTT.

The chain is built from TRBV11-3 and TRBJ2-1; TRBD2 aligns across 9 bases. Germline assignment: CDR1 SGHNT and CDR2 YENEEA. With V trimmed by 4 bases and J by 7 bases, 2 bases remained unmatched. CDR3 length: 13 residues. The CDR3 DNA follows: TGTGCCAGCAGCTCTAGCGGGGTAAATGAGCAGTTCTTC. Translation: CASSSSGVNEQFF.

The CDR3 protein is CASSRRGQGNTEAFF. Written as DNA, the CDR3 is TGTGCCAGCAGCCGAAGGGGACAGGGAAACACTGAAGCTTTCTTT. The chain uses TRBV14 and TRBJ1-1, with 9 bases identical to TRBD1. Per germline, CDR1 SGHDN and CDR2 FVKESK. J gave up 2 bases and V 4 bases, and 5 bases lay outside the gene matches. CDR3 length equals 15 residues. The entire variable domain, with the rest obtained from reference TRBV14 and TRBJ1-1, is as follows: EAGVTQFPSHSVIEKGQTVTLRCDPISGHDNLYWYRRVMGKEIKFLLHFVKESKQDESGMPNNRFLAERTGGTYSTLKVQPAELEDSGVYFCASSRRGQGNTEAFFGQGTRLTVV.

A single count supports this clone. The V gene is TRBV6-1, the J gene TRBJ2-5, with 9 bases that match TRBD1. V dropped 6 bases and J dropped 1; count of bases not matched to a gene: 6. CDR1 MNHNS and CDR2 SASEGT come from the germline V gene. This CDR3 contains 15 residues. CDR3 in amino acids: CASRRDRASQETQYF. The CDR3 DNA sequence: TGTGCCAGCAGAAGGGACAGGGCCTCCCAAGAGACCCAGTACTTC.

The V call is TRBV30, the J call TRBJ2-7; D is unresolved. The V end was cut by 3 bases, the J end by 0 bases, with 15 bases between. There are 15 residues in the CDR3. Germline V gene data show CDR1 as GTSNPN and CDR2 as SVGIG (reference sequence). CDR3 protein: CAWRAGLGSSYEQYF. The CDR3, as DNA: TGTGCCTGGAGGGCCGGGTTAGGAAGCTCCTACGAGCAGTACTTC.

V usage is TRBV18 and J usage is TRBJ1-3, with a possible D match to TRBD1 (6 bases). Germline CDR1 is KGHSH and CDR2 is LQKENI. V was shortened by 3 bases and J by 4 bases, with 13 bases between the two germline ends. The CDR3 has 15 residues. CDR3 DNA: TGTGCCAGCTCACCGAGGACAGCCCTAGGAAACACCATATATTTT. Amino acids: CASSPRTALGNTIYF. The full variable domain, rest sourced from reference TRBV18 and TRBJ1-3, is NAGVMQNPRHLVRRRGQEARLRCSPMKGHSHVYWYRQLPEEGLKFMVYLQKENIIDESGMPKERFSAEFPKEGPSILRIQQVVRGDSAAYFCASSPRTALGNTIYFGEGSWLTVV.

V and J are TRBV28 and TRBJ1-1, with TRBD1 as a possible D gene (6 bases). Germline V gene sequence: CDR1 MDHEN, CDR2 SYDVKM. The CDR3 covers 13 residues. The V gene lost 7 bases and the J gene lost 6 bases, with 15 bases spanning the gap. In DNA, the CDR3 is TGTGCCAGCAATCCTCAGGGGTGGTCTGAAGCTTTCTTT. Its protein is CASNPQGWSEAFF.